Below are 10 T cell receptor beta chains sequenced from a single sample in a study of T cell repertoires in cytomegalovirus infection. TCRdb reprocessed the reads via MiXCR and lists one record per CDR3 protein. Of roughly 600,000 distinct CDR3 sequences detected, 24% appear once; the ten largest clones hold approximately 8.2%. Sequences were obtained from CD8+ T cells from PBMCs. All receptors come from a human donor in good health (CMV status not recorded). Some clones in this sample may be carry-over from other donors' samples.

This clonotype was detected a few times. The chain links TRBV7-9 to TRBJ2-5; D is unclear. The germline V gene has CDR1 SEHNR and CDR2 FQNEAQ (reference sequence). The V and J ends lost 3 bases and 4 bases respectively, with 18 bases between them. The CDR3 totals 16 residues. Here the CDR3 DNA reads TGTGCCAGCAGCTTGGGTGAGGTCCTACCTGCAGAGACCCAGTACTTC. It is translated as CASSLGEVLPAETQYF.

This clonotype was counted ten times or more. This chain connects TRBV7-9 to TRBJ1-1; D possibly corresponds to TRBD1 (6 bases). The CDR3 length is 15 residues. In germline, CDR1 is SEHNR, CDR2 FQNEAQ (reference sequence). V was trimmed by 5 bases and J by 5 bases, leaving 18 bases between them. The CDR3 protein is CASSPSDRLWTEAFF. DNA of the CDR3: TGTGCCAGCAGCCCATCCGACAGGCTGTGGACTGAAGCTTTCTTT.

There are a few counts of this clonotype. This chain joins TRBV28 and TRBJ1-5; a weak D match, TRBD1 (5 bases). Trimming removed 7 bases from V and 3 bases from J, with 16 bases in between. This CDR3 comprises 15 residues. In germline, CDR1 is MDHEN, CDR2 SYDVKM. As DNA, the CDR3 is TGTGCCAGCACCCAGCAGAGGACACCCAATCAGCCCCAGCATTTT. Translating it yields CASTQQRTPNQPQHF.

The V gene is TRBV29-1, the J gene TRBJ1-1; 7 bases match TRBD1. Losses at the gene ends were 3 bases for V and 5 bases for J; bases not matched to a gene: 6. The CDR3 spans 13 residues. The germline V gene encodes CDR1 SQVTM and CDR2 ANQGSEA. The CDR3 nucleotides read TGCAGCGTTGATTCGACAGGGACAACTGAAGCTTTCTTT. The encoded protein is CSVDSTGTTEAFF.

The V and J genes are TRBV20-1 and TRBJ1-3, with D possibly TRBD1 on 5 matching bases. V was shortened by 0 bases and J by 4 bases, with 10 bases between the two germline ends. CDR3 size: 14 residues. Per germline, CDR1 DFQATT and CDR2 SNEGSKA (reference sequence). CDR3 sequence: CSARDRGGGNTIYF. CDR3 coding DNA: TGCAGTGCTAGAGATCGGGGCGGGGGAAACACCATATATTTT.

The genes are TRBV29-1 and TRBJ2-1; 10 bases match TRBD1. V lost 0 bases, J lost 4 bases, and 3 bases stayed unmatched. Germline V gives CDR1 SQVTM, CDR2 ANQGSEA. CDR3 size: 15 residues. CDR3 amino acids: CSVEDDRGLYNEQFF. The DNA of the CDR3 is TGCAGCGTTGAAGATGACAGGGGGCTATACAATGAGCAGTTCTTC.

The DNA of the CDR3 is TGCAGTGCTAGAGTCGGGACCGAGCAGTTCTTC. Encoded protein: CSARVGTEQFF. The chain couples TRBV20-1 to TRBJ2-1; D is tentatively TRBD1 or TRBD2 (5 bases each). This CDR3 spans 11 amino acids. Germline CDR1 DFQATT, CDR2 SNEGSKA (reference sequence). V lost 1 base and J 10 bases, leaving 8 bases between the germline ends.

The chain links TRBV25-1 to TRBJ2-7; maybe TRBD2 (6 bases). The germline V gene encodes CDR1 MGHDK and CDR2 SYGVNS. This CDR3 is built from 13 residues. V shed 1 base and J shed 4 bases, with 8 bases lying between them. CDR3 sequence: CASSEWEVYEQYF. Here the CDR3 DNA reads TGTGCCAGCAGTGAATGGGAGGTTTACGAGCAGTACTTC.

This clonotype was observed a handful of times. The V and J genes are TRBV7-9 and TRBJ2-1; TRBD1 matches at 10 bases. V lost 3 bases, J lost 4 bases, and 9 bases stayed unmatched. CDR1 and CDR2 (germline): SEHNR, FQNEAQ (reference sequence). This CDR3 comprises 17 residues. In nucleotides, the CDR3 is TGTGCCAGCAGCTTCTCATTCGGGACAGGGGAGTACAATGAGCAGTTCTTC. This gives the protein CASSFSFGTGEYNEQFF.

This clonotype was seen a few times. A much larger clone sits a single nucleotide away, making a read error possible. V usage is TRBV2 and J usage is TRBJ2-7; possible D gene TRBD2, 6 bases. With 6 bases removed from V and 1 base from J, the gap between germline ends came to 7 bases. CDR3 size: 12 residues. Per the germline V gene, CDR1 is SNHLY and CDR2 is FYNNEI. This CDR3 is CASSGRSYEQYF. The CDR3 DNA reads as TGTGCCAGCAGCGGGAGATCCTACGAGCAGTACTTC.